This T cell receptor beta chain comes out of a study of human T cells and chemical hapten exposure. Study-wide context: There were weekly diphenylcyclopropenone doses to the scalp for patients throughout the roughly 25-week study.

MiXCR, run by TCRdb on the RACE reads, gives a single entry per CDR3 protein. The sample consists of under 55,000 distinct CDR3 sequences, about 10% of them appearing once. This CDR3 has 14 amino acids. Germline CDR1 and CDR2: MGHRA and YSYEKL. The trim removed 6 bases at V and 7 bases at J, leaving 7 bases unmatched. General study results and limits: Patch test scores rose with PT1 expanded TCR counts, a positive correlation. Healthy individuals' immune responses may differ from those of donors, who had alopecia.

Time point noted: patch test 3, about 24 weeks after DPC sensitization. The treatment was: therapeutic diphenylcyclopropenone sensitization with weekly scalp DPC. This clonotype showed up just a few times. Its antigen remains unknown. The input for sequencing was whole blood, taken in connection with sensitization to the hapten diphenylcyclopropenone (DPC). The source of this sequence is a woman aged 40 to 50 with alopecia areata. Some clones in this sample may be carry-over from other donors' samples. This chain uses TRBV4-1 with TRBJ2-3; 10 bases map to TRBD1. The chain's CDR3 is CASRSTGGINTQYF. In DNA form, the CDR3 reads TGCGCCAGCAGATCGACAGGGGGCATAAATACGCAGTATTTT.